Listed here are 27 T cell receptor beta chains from one sample, sequenced in a study of shared clonotypes between healthy human individuals. The table came from immunoSEQ multiplex PCR; TCRdb's copy has only in-frame clones and leaves some out. The table records 2 million to 3 million clones, 93% of them present only once. Specimen: naive CD4+ T cells from PBMCs. The subset was: CD45RA+ positively selected. These TCRs come from a man aged 18 to 30 in good health. Some clones in this sample may be carry-over from other donors' samples.

The CDR3 protein is CASSPLGQGSYF. The CDR3 coding sequence is TGTGCCAGCAGCCCCTTGGGACAGGGAAGCTACTTC. V gene TRBV5-8 combines with J gene TRBJ2-7, with TRBD1 matching over 9 bases. The V gene end was trimmed by 4 bases and the J gene end by 13 bases; junction bases not matched to a gene: 9. The CDR3 length is 12 residues. Germline CDR1 and CDR2: SGHTS and YDEGEE.

In regard to this clone: Additional DNA sequences in this sample encode the identical CDR3. The chain recombines TRBV7-6 with TRBJ1-5, with D unresolved. Germline V gene data show CDR1 as SGHVS and CDR2 as FNYEAQ. Between the trimmed V and J ends, which lost 2 bases and 7 bases, there was a span of 9 bases. This CDR3 is 13 amino acids long. CDR3 sequence reads: CASSLSRGQPQHF. DNA for the CDR3: TGTGCCAGCAGCTTATCCCGTGGGCAGCCCCAGCATTTT.

This sequence joins TRBV2 and TRBJ2-2, with 9 positions matching TRBD1. The ends lost 3 bases at V and 6 bases at J; junction bases unmatched: 5. Germline V gene data show CDR1 as SNHLY and CDR2 as FYNNEI. The CDR3 contains 15 residues. The CDR3 sequence: CASSDNRGLSGELFF. The CDR3, as DNA: TGTGCCAGCAGTGATAACAGGGGGCTTTCCGGGGAGCTGTTTTTT.

The gene calls are TRBV9 and TRBJ2-1; TRBD1 might be the D (5 bases). With 4 bases removed from V and 4 bases from J, the gap between germline ends came to 21 bases. This CDR3 spans 17 amino acids. Per the germline V gene, CDR1 is SGDLS and CDR2 is YYNGEE. The CDR3 DNA is TGTGCCAGCAGCCTTCCCGAAGGGGTCGGCGGATACAATGAGCAGTTCTTC. Encoded protein: CASSLPEGVGGYNEQFF.

V and J are TRBV7-8 and TRBJ2-2; D is possibly TRBD1 (5 bases). Germline CDR1 is SGHVS and CDR2 is FQNEAQ. The CDR3 totals 15 residues. V lost 4 bases to trimming and J lost 4 bases, with 13 bases between them. The CDR3 region is CASSSGAGGTGELFF. The CDR3 DNA reads TGTGCCAGCAGCTCTGGGGCAGGTGGCACCGGGGAGCTGTTTTTT.

V usage is TRBV7-2 and J usage is TRBJ1-2; D unclear. This CDR3 region has 15 residues. The V end lost 5 bases, the J end lost 5 bases, and 18 bases lay between the germline ends. In germline, CDR1 is SGHTA, CDR2 FQGNSA. DNA for the CDR3: TGTGCCAGCAGCCTGGAAGGCACCGCCGGATATGGCTACACCTTC. As protein: CASSLEGTAGYGYTF.

The V and J genes are TRBV5-1 and TRBJ2-7, with 7 bases lining up with TRBD1. CDR3 length: 13 residues. J was trimmed by 3 bases and V by 4 bases; bases with no gene match: 4. Per the germline V gene, CDR1 is SGHRS and CDR2 is YFSETQ. The CDR3 loop reads CASSVGQYYEQYF. CDR3 DNA: TGCGCCAGCAGCGTGGGACAGTACTACGAGCAGTACTTC.

The rearrangement joins TRBV5-4 to TRBJ2-6; D is unclear. Germline V gene data show CDR1 as SGHNT and CDR2 as YYREEE (reference sequence). Between the trimmed V and J ends, which lost 2 bases and 0 bases, there was a span of 12 bases. The CDR3 is 17 amino acids. CDR3 sequence reads: CASSFGLQNSGANVLTF. DNA of the CDR3: TGTGCCAGCAGCTTTGGGCTACAAAACTCTGGGGCCAACGTCCTGACTTTC.

The CDR3 protein is CARRRINTYEQYF. The DNA of the CDR3 is TGTGCCAGAAGACGGATTAACACCTACGAGCAGTACTTC. The chain carries TRBV6-4 and TRBJ2-7, with D uncertain. From germline, CDR1 is MRHNA and CDR2 SNTAGT. Trimming took off 9 bases at V and 2 bases at J, with 14 bases between the two ends. The CDR3 contains 13 residues.

This chain joins TRBV5-1 and TRBJ2-3, with 12 bases identical to TRBD2. Trimming removed 4 bases from V and 1 base from J; junction bases left unmatched: 7. CDR3 length equals 17 residues. Germline V gene data show CDR1 as SGHRS and CDR2 as YFSETQ. The CDR3 coding sequence is TGCGCCAGCAGCCTCTGGACTAGCGGGGACCGCACAGATACGCAGTATTTT. It codes for CASSLWTSGDRTDTQYF. Supplemented by reference TRBV5-1 and TRBJ2-3, the full variable domain reads KAGVTQTPRYLIKTRGQQVTLSCSPISGHRSVSWYQQTPGQGLQFLFEYFSETQRNKGNFPGRFSGRQFSNSRSEMNVSTLELGDSALYLCASSLWTSGDRTDTQYFGPGTRLTVL.

CDR3 loop: CAWSPRQGQQFSYEQYF. The CDR3 region has the DNA TGTGCCTGGAGTCCACGCCAGGGCCAGCAATTCTCCTACGAGCAGTACTTC. The chain recombines TRBV30 with TRBJ2-7; possible D gene TRBD1, 5 bases. Trimming took 2 bases from V and 0 from J, leaving 20 bases between them. CDR3 length equals 17 residues. CDR1 is GTSNPN and CDR2 is SVGIG in the germline V gene (reference sequence).

This clone appeared a single time. The chain carries TRBV27 and TRBJ1-1, with 8 bases that match TRBD1. J gave up 5 bases and V 5 bases, and 7 bases lay outside the gene matches. The length of the CDR3 is 14 residues. Looked up from germline, CDR1 is MNHEY and CDR2 is SMNVEV (reference sequence). The CDR3 bases are TGTGCCAGCAGTCGAGGACAGGGACGGACTGAAGCTTTCTTT. This translates into CASSRGQGRTEAFF.

The rearrangement joins TRBV6-5 to TRBJ2-7; possibly TRBD1 for D (7 bases). Germline loops: CDR1 MNHEY, CDR2 SVGAGI. V lost 5 bases to trimming and J lost 2 bases, with 10 bases between them. The CDR3 spans 13 residues. CDR3 DNA: TGTGCCAGCAGTGCGGGGACAGCCTACGAGCAGTACTTC. Protein sequence: CASSAGTAYEQYF.

The chain recombines TRBV5-1 with TRBJ2-7, with 7 nucleotides matching TRBD1. Germline CDR1 and CDR2: SGHRS and YFSETQ. The CDR3 covers 15 residues. The V segment lost 4 bases and the J segment 3 bases; nucleotides outside the gene matches: 10. The CDR3 DNA is TGCGCCAGCAGCAGCTCACAGGGGCGCCTCTACGAGCAGTACTTC. It is translated as CASSSSQGRLYEQYF.

A word on this clone: Other nucleotide sequences from this sample produce the same CDR3. V usage is TRBV28 and J usage is TRBJ2-7; perhaps TRBD2 as D (6 bases). The V end lost 8 bases, the J end lost 1 base, and 12 bases lay between the germline ends. CDR1 and CDR2 from the germline V gene are MDHEN and SYDVKM. This CDR3 comprises 13 residues. DNA of the CDR3: TGTGCCAGCTCCATCGGGGGATCCTACGAGCAGTACTTC. It translates to CASSIGGSYEQYF. Complete variable domain (other parts from reference TRBV28 and TRBJ2-7): DVKVTQSSRYLVKRTGEKVFLECVQDMDHENMFWYRQDPGLGLRLIYFSYDVKMKEKGDIPEGYSVSREKKERFSLILESASTNQTSMYLCASSIGGSYEQYFGPGTRLTVT.

The CDR3 nucleotides read TGCGCCAGCAGCTTGGAAGGACAGGGGCCCCAGGGCTACACCTTC. As protein: CASSLEGQGPQGYTF. V usage is TRBV5-1 and J usage is TRBJ1-2, with 9 bases lining up with TRBD1. After removal of 0 bases from V and 8 bases from J, the junction contained 8 bases not matched to a gene. Looked up from germline, CDR1 is SGHRS and CDR2 is YFSETQ. CDR3 length: 15 amino acids.

The CDR3 region is CATSRDGSGAYNEQFF. CDR3 DNA: TGTGCCACCAGCAGAGATGGCAGCGGAGCTTACAATGAGCAGTTCTTC. The chain has TRBV15 and TRBJ2-1, with D possibly TRBD2 on 5 matching bases. Germline V gene data show CDR1 as LNHNV and CDR2 as YYDKDF (reference sequence). The V end lost 0 bases, the J end lost 4 bases, and 13 bases lay between the germline ends. This CDR3 has 16 residues.

V and J are TRBV4-1 and TRBJ2-3, with unresolved D. V dropped 3 bases and J dropped 0 bases, with 16 bases sitting between them. Per germline, CDR1 MGHRA and CDR2 YSYEKL. The length of the CDR3 is 17 residues. The CDR3 DNA is TGCGCCAGCAGCCATGGATTTAGCAGATCTAGCACAGATACGCAGTATTTT. Its translation: CASSHGFSRSSTDTQYF.

For this clone: Distinct nucleotide sequences in the sample also encode this CDR3. The V gene is TRBV5-1, the J gene TRBJ2-5; no definite D call. Germline assignment: CDR1 SGHRS and CDR2 YFSETQ. Trimming shortened V by 0 bases and J by 5 bases, and 5 bases separated the two germline ends. The CDR3 loop spans 12 amino acids. The CDR3 loop reads CASSLGLETQYF. Written as DNA, the CDR3 is TGCGCCAGCAGCTTGGGATTGGAGACCCAGTACTTC.

The chain is built from TRBV28 and TRBJ1-2; no reliable D call. This CDR3 has 12 amino acids. Germline V gives CDR1 MDHEN, CDR2 SYDVKM. V dropped 10 bases and J dropped 1 base, with 10 bases sitting between them. The chain's CDR3 is CATGPSNYGYTF. CDR3 nucleotide sequence: TGTGCCACAGGACCGAGTAACTATGGCTACACCTTC.

The chain is built from TRBV7-2 and TRBJ1-1; TRBD1 might be the D (6 bases). V lost 6 bases and J 7 bases, leaving 18 bases between the germline ends. Germline V CDR1 and CDR2: SGHTA, FQGNSA. The CDR3 is 14 residues long. Here the CDR3 DNA reads TGTGCCAGCAGTCCTCCGGGGGGGCGTTTTGAAGCTTTCTTT. Translation: CASSPPGGRFEAFF.

This clone has just a few counts. The chain employs TRBV18 and TRBJ1-1; D not resolved. Germline V CDR1 and CDR2: KGHSH, LQKENI. The length of the CDR3 is 14 residues. V dropped 6 bases and J dropped 5 bases, with 16 bases sitting between them. The CDR3 reads CASSPVRIGTEAFF. Written as DNA, the CDR3 is TGTGCCAGCTCCCCCGTTCGGATAGGTACTGAAGCTTTCTTT.

This chain uses TRBV5-1 with TRBJ2-2, with 8 bases lining up with TRBD2. This CDR3 contains 13 residues. CDR1 and CDR2 from the germline V gene are SGHRS and YFSETQ. V dropped 5 bases and J dropped 4; count of bases not matched to a gene: 1. The CDR3 coding sequence is TGCGCCAGCAGTAGCGGGACCACCGGGGAGCTGTTTTTT. Translated, it gives CASSSGTTGELFF.

The V gene is TRBV6-5, the J gene TRBJ2-1; D gene unclear. This CDR3 is built from 14 residues. The V gene's germline CDR1 is MNHEY and CDR2 SVGAGI. The V end was cut by 6 bases, the J end by 0 bases, with 9 bases between. CDR3 protein: CASRRLSSYNEQFF. CDR3 DNA: TGTGCCAGCAGAAGACTGAGCTCCTACAATGAGCAGTTCTTC.

The V call is TRBV19, the J call TRBJ1-4, with TRBD1 matching 9 bases. CDR1 LNHDA and CDR2 SQIVND come from the germline V gene (reference sequence). This CDR3 contains 15 residues. J was trimmed by 4 bases and V by 7 bases; bases with no gene match: 7. The CDR3 protein is CASKPVGQGNEKLFF. The CDR3 DNA reads as TGTGCCAGTAAGCCCGTGGGACAGGGTAATGAAAAACTGTTTTTT.

The V gene is TRBV10-3, the J gene TRBJ2-7; D possibly corresponds to TRBD2 (6 bases). Trimming shortened V by 10 bases and J by 3 bases, and 13 bases separated the two germline ends. CDR1 and CDR2 from the germline V gene are ENHRY and SYGVKD. This CDR3 is 12 amino acids long. The CDR3 nucleotides are TGTGCCACGGCTCTGGGGGGCTACGAGCAGTACTTC. This translates into CATALGGYEQYF.

The rearrangement links TRBV10-3 to TRBJ2-6, with a tentative D call TRBD1 (5 bases). This CDR3 has 18 amino acids. Germline CDR1 ENHRY, CDR2 SYGVKD. Between the trimmed V and J ends, which lost 0 bases and 0 bases, there was a span of 12 bases. CDR3 in amino acids: CAISESPGPSSGANVLTF. The CDR3 DNA reads as TGTGCCATCAGTGAGTCGCCAGGGCCAAGCTCTGGGGCCAACGTCCTGACTTTC.